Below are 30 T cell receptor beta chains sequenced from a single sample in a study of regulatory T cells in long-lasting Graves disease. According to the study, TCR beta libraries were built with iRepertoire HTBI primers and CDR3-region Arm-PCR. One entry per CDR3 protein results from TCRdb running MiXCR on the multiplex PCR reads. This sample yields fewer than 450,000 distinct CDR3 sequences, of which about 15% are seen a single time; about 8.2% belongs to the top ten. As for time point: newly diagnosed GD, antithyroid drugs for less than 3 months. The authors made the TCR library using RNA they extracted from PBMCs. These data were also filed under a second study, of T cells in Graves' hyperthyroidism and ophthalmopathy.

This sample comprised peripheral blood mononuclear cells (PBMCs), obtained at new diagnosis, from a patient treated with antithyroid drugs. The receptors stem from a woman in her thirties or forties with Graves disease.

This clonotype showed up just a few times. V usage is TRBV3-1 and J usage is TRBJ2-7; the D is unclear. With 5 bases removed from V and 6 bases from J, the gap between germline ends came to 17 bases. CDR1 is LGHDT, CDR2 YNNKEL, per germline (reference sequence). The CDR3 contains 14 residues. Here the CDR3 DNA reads TGTGCCAGCAGCACACTTTCATCCCAAGCCGAGCAGTACTTC. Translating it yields CASSTLSSQAEQYF.

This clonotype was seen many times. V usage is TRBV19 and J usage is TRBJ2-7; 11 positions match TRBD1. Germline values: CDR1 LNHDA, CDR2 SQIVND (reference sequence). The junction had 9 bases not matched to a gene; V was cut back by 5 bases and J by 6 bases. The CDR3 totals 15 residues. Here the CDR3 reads CASSAAGTGGSEQYF. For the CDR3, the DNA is TGTGCCAGTAGTGCTGCCGGGACAGGGGGTAGCGAGCAGTACTTC. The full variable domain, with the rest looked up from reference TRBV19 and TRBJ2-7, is DGGITQSPKYLFRKEGQNVTLSCEQNLNHDAMYWYRQDPGQGLRLIYYSQIVNDFQKGDIAEGYSVSREKKESFPLTVTSAQKNPTAFYLCASSAAGTGGSEQYFGPGTRLTVT.

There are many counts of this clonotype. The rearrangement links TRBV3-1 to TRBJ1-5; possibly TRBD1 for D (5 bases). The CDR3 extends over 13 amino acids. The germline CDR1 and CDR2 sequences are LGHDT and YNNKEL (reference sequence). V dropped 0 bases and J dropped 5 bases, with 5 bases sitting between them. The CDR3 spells CASSQDRDQPQHF. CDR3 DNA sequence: TGTGCCAGCAGCCAAGACAGGGATCAGCCCCAGCATTTT. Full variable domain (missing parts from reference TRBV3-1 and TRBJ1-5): DTAVSQTPKYLVTQMGNDKSIKCEQNLGHDTMYWYKQDSKKFLKIMFSYNNKELIINETVPNRFSPKSPDKAHLNLHINSLELGDSAVYFCASSQDRDQPQHFGDGTRLSIL.

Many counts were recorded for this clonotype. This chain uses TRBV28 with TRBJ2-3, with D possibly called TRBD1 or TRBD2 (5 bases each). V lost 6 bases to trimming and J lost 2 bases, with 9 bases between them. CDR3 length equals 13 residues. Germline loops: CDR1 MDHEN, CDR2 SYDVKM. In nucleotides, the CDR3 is TGTGCCAGCAGGAGGGACGACACAGATACGCAGTATTTT. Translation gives CASRRDDTDTQYF.

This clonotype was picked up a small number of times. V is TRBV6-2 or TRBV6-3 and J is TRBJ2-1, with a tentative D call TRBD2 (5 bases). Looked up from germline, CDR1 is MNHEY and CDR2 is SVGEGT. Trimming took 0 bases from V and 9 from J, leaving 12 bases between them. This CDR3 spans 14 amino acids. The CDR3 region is CASSYSMVGGEQFF. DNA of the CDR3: TGTGCCAGCAGTTACTCGATGGTTGGAGGTGAGCAGTTCTTC.

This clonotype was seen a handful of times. Here the CDR3 reads CASSEAQRGTGYGYTF. The CDR3 DNA follows: TGTGCCAGCAGTGAAGCCCAACGTGGGACAGGCTATGGCTACACCTTC. The chain joins TRBV25-1 to TRBJ1-2; TRBD1 aligns across 8 bases. Germline V gene lookup returns CDR1 MGHDK and CDR2 SYGVNS. The trim removed 2 bases at V and 4 bases at J, leaving 9 bases unmatched. This CDR3 region has 16 residues.

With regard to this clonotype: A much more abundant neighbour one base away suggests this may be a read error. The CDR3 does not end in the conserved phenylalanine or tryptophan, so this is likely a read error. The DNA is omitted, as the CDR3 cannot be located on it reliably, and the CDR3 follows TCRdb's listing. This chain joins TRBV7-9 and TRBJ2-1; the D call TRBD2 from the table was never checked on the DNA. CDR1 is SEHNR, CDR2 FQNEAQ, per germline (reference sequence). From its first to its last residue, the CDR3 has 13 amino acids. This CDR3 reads CASSLETSGKLVL.

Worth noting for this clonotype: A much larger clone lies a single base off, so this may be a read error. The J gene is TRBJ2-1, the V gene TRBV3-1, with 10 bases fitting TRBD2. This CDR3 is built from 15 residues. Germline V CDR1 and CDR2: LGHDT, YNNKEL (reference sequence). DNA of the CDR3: TGTGGCAGCAGCCTTGGGACTAGCGTGTACAATGAGCAGTTCTTC. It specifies CGSSLGTSVYNEQFF.

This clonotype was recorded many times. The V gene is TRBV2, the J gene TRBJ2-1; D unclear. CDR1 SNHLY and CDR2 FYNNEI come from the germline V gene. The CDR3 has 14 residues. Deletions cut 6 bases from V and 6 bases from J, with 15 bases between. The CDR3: CASSRPPLGNEQFF. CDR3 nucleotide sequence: TGTGCCAGCAGCCGGCCCCCTTTAGGCAATGAGCAGTTCTTC.

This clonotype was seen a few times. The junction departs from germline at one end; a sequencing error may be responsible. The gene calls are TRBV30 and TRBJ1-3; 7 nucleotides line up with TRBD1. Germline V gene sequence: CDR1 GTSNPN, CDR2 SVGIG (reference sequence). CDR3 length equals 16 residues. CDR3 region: CAWSPDRPSSGNTICF. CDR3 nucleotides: TGTGCCTGGAGTCCGGACAGGCCGAGCTCTGGAAACACCATATGTTTT.

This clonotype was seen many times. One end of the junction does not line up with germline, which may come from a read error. CDR3 residues: CASSRRGTLANYGYTF. The CDR3 DNA reads as TGTGCCAGCAGCAGGAGAGGGACCCTGGCTAACTATGGCTACACCTTC. The chain recombines TRBV5-1 with TRBJ1-2, with D tentatively TRBD1 (5 bases). The CDR3 has 16 residues. Per the germline V gene, CDR1 is SGHRS and CDR2 is YFSETQ. Using reference TRBV5-1 and TRBJ1-2 for the parts outside the CDR3, the full variable domain is KAGVTQTPRYLIKTRGQQVTLSCSPISGHRSVSWYQQTPGQGLQFLFEYFSETQRNKGNFPGRFSGRQFSNSRSEMNVSTLELGDSALYLCASSRRGTLANYGYTFGSGTRLTVV.

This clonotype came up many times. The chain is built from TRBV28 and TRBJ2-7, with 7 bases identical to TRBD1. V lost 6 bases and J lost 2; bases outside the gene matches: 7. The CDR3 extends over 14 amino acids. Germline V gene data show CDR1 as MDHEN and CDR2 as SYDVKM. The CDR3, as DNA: TGTGCCAGCAGGCGACAGGGCCTCACCTACGAGCAGTACTTC. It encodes CASRRQGLTYEQYF. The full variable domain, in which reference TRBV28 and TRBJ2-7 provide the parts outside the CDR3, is DVKVTQSSRYLVKRTGEKVFLECVQDMDHENMFWYRQDPGLGLRLIYFSYDVKMKEKGDIPEGYSVSREKKERFSLILESASTNQTSMYLCASRRQGLTYEQYFGPGTRLTVT.

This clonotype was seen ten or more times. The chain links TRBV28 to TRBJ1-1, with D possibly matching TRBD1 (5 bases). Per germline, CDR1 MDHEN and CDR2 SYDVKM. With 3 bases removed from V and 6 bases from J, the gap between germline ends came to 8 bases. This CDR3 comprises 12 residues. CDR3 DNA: TGTGCCAGCAGTTTCGGGGCACCTGAAGCTTTCTTT. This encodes CASSFGAPEAFF. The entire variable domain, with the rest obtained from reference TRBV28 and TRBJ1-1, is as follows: DVKVTQSSRYLVKRTGEKVFLECVQDMDHENMFWYRQDPGLGLRLIYFSYDVKMKEKGDIPEGYSVSREKKERFSLILESASTNQTSMYLCASSFGAPEAFFGQGTRLTVV.

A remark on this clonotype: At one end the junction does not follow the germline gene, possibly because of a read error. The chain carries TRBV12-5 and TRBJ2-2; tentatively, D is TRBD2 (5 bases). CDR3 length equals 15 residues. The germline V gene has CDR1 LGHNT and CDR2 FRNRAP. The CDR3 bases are TGTGCTAGTGGTCAAGAACCGGGGAACACCGGGGAGCTGTTGTTT. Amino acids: CASGQEPGNTGELLF.

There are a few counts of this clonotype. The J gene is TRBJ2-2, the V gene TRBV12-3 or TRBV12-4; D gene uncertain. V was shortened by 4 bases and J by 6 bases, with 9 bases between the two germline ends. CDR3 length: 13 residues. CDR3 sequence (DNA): TGTGCCAGCAGTTGGGGTGATCCCGGGGAGCTGTTTTTT. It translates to CASSWGDPGELFF.

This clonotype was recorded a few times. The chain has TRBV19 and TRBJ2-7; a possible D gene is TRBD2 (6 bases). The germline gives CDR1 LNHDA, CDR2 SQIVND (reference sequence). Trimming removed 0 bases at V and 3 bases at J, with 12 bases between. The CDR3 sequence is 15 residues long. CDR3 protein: CASSIEASELYEQYF. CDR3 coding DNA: TGTGCCAGTAGTATAGAGGCTAGCGAACTCTACGAGCAGTACTTC.

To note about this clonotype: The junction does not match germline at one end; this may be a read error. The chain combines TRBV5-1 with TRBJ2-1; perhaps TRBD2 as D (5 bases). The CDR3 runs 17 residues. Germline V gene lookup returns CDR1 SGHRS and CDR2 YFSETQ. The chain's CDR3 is CASSLAPGGQIANEQLF. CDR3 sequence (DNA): TGCGCCAGCAGCTTGGCCCCTGGAGGTCAGATTGCCAATGAGCAGCTCTTC.

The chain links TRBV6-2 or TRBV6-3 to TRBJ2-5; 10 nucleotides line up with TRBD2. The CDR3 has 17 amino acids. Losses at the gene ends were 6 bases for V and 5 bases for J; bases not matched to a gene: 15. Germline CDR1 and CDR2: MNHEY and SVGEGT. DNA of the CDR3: TGTGCCAGCAGCCCCTCGGGGAGCGGGAGGGCCGGTGAGACCCAGTACTTC. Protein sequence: CASSPSGSGRAGETQYF.

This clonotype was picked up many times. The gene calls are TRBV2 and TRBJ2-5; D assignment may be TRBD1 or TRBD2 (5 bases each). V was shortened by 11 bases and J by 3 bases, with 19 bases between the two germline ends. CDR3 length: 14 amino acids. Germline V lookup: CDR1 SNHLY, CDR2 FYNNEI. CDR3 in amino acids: CAGGLGRNEETQYF. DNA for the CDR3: TGTGCCGGCGGATTGGGACGGAATGAAGAGACCCAGTACTTC. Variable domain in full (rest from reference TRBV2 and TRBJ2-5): EPEVTQTPSHQVTQMGQEVILRCVPISNHLYFYWYRQILGQKVEFLVSFYNNEISEKSEIFDDQFSVERPDGSNFTLKIRSTKLEDSAMYFCAGGLGRNEETQYFGPGTRLLVL.

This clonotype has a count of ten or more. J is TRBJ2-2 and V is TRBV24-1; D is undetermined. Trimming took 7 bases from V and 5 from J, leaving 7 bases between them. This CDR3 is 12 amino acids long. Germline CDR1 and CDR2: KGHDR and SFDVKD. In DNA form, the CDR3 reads TGTGCCACCAGAGGGTGGACCGGGGAGCTGTTTTTT. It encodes CATRGWTGELFF.

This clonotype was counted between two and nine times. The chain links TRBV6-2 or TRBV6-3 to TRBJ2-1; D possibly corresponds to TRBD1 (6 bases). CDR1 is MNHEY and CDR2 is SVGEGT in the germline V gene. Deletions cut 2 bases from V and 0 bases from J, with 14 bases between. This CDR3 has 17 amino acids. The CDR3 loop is CASSYNRQDSSYNEQFF. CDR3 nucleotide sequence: TGTGCCAGCAGTTACAACCGACAGGACAGCTCCTACAATGAGCAGTTCTTC.

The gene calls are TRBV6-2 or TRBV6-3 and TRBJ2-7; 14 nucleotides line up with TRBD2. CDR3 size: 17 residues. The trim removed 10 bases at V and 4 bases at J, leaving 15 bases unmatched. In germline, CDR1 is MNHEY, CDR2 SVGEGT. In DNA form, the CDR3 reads TGTGCCATCAGCGGGACTAGCGGGAGTTCTTGGTGGTACGAGCAGTACTTC. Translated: CAISGTSGSSWWYEQYF.

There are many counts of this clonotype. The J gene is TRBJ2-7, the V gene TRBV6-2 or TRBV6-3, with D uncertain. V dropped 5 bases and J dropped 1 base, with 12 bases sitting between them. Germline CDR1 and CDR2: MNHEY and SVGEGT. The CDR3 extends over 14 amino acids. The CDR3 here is CASSENRRSYEQYF. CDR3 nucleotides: TGTGCCAGCAGTGAAAATCGAAGATCCTACGAGCAGTACTTC.

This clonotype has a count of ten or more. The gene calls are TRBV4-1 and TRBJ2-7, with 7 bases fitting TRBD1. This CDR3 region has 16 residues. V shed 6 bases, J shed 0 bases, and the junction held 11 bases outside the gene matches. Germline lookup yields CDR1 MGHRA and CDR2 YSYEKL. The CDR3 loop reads CASRPGLRDSSYEQYF. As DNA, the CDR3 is TGCGCCAGCAGACCCGGACTCCGGGACAGCTCCTACGAGCAGTACTTC.

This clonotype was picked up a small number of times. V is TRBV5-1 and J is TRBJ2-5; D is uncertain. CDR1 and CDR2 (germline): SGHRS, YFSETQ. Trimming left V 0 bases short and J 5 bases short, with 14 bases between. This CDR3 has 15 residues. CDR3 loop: CASSLGKTALETQYF. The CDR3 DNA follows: TGCGCCAGCAGCTTGGGCAAGACGGCTTTGGAGACCCAGTACTTC.

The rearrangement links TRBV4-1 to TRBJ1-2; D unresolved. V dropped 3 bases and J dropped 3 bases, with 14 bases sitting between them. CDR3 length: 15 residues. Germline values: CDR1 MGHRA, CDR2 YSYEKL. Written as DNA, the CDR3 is TGCGCCAGCAGCCAGGATTGGGCGCTGGACTATGGCTACACCTTC. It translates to CASSQDWALDYGYTF.

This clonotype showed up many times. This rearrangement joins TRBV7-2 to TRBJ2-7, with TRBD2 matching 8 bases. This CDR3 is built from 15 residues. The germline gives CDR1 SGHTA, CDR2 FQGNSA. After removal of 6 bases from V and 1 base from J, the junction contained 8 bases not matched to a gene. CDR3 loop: CASSQTSSGSYEQYF. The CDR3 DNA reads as TGTGCCAGCAGTCAGACATCTAGCGGGTCCTACGAGCAGTACTTC. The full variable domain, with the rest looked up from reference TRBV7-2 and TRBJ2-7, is GAGVSQSPSNKVTEKGKDVELRCDPISGHTALYWYRQSLGQGLEFLIYFQGNSAPDKSGLPSDRFSAERTGGSVSTLTIQRTQQEDSAVYLCASSQTSSGSYEQYFGPGTRLTVT.

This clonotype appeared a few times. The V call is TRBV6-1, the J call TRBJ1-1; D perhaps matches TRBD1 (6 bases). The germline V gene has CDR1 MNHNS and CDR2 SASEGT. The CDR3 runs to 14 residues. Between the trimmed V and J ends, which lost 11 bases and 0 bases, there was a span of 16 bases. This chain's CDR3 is CAAVEWDMNTEAFF. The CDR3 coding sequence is TGTGCCGCCGTGGAGTGGGACATGAACACTGAAGCTTTCTTT.

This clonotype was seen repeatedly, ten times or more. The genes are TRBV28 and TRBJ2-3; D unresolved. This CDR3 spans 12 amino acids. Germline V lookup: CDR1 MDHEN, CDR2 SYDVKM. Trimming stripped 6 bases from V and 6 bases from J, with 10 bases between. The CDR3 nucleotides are TGTGCCAGCAGCTTAGGGCCCGATACGCAGTATTTT. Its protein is CASSLGPDTQYF.

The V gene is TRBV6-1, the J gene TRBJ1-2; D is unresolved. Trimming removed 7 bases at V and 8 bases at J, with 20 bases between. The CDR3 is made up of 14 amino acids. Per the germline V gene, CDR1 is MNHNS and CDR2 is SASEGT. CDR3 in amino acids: CASTRLANPAGYTF. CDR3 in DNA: TGTGCCAGCACCCGCCTCGCTAATCCAGCGGGCTACACCTTC.